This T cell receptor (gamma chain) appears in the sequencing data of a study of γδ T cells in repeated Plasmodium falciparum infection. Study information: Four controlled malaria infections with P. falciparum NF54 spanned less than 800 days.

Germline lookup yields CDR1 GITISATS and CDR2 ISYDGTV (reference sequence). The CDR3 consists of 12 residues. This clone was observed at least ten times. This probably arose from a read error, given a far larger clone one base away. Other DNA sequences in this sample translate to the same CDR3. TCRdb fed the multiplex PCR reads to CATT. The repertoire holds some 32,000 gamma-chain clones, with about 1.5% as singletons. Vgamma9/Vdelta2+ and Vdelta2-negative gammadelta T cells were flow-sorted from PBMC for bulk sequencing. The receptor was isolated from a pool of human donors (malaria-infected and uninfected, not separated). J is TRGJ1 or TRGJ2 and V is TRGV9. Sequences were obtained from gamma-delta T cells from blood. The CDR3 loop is CALWEDYYKKLF. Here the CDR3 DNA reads TGTGCCTTGTGGGAGGACTATTATAAGAAGCTCTTT.